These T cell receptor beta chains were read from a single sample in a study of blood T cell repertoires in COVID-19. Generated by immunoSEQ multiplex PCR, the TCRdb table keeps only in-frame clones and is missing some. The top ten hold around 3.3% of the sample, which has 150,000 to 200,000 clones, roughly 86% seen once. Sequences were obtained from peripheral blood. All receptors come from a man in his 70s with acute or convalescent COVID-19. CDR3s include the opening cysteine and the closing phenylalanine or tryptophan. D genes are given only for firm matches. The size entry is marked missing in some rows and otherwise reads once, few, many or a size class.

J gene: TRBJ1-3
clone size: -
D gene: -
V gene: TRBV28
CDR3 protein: CASGEGGVNSGNTIYF
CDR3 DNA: TGTGCCAGCGGAGAGGGTGGGGTCAACTCTGGAAACACCATATATTTT

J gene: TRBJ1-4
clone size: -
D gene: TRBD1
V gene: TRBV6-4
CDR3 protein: CASSADRRNEKLFF
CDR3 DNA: TGTGCCAGCAGTGCGGACAGGCGAAATGAAAAACTGTTTTTT

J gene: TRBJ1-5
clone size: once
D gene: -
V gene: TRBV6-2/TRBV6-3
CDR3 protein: CASSSDRPLNQPQHF
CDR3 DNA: TGTGCCAGCAGTTCGGACAGACCGCTAAATCAGCCCCAGCATTTT

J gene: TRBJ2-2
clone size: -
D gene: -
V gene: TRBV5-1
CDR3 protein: CASSASGTLNTGELFF
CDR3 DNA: TGCGCCAGCAGCGCCTCCGGGACTTTGAACACCGGGGAGCTGTTTTTT

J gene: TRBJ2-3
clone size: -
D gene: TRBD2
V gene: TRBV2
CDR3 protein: CASSEERGDTDTQYF
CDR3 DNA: TGTGCCAGCAGTGAAGAGCGGGGGGACACAGATACGCAGTATTTT

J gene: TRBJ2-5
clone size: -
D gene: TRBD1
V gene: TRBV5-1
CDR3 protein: CASSGTTGGETQYF
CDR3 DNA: TGCGCCAGCAGCGGCACGACAGGGGGGGAGACCCAGTACTTC

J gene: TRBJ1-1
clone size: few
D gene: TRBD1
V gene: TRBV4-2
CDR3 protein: CASSPLTGAGSMGEAFF
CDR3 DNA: TGTGCCAGCAGCCCCCTCACAGGGGCAGGGAGTATGGGGGAAGCTTTCTTT

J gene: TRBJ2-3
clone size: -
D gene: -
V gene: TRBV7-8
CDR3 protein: CASSSFYRLTTDTQYF
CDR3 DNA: TGTGCCAGCAGCTCGTTCTACAGGTTAACCACAGATACGCAGTATTTT

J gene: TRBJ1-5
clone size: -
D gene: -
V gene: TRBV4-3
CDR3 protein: CASSQERDLYQPQHF
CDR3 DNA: TGCGCCAGCAGCCAAGAGCGGGATCTCTATCAGCCCCAGCATTTT

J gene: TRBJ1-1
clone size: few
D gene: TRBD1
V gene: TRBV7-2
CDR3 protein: CASSRFSTGAGTEAFF
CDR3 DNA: TGTGCCAGCAGCCGGTTCTCTACAGGGGCTGGCACTGAAGCTTTCTTT

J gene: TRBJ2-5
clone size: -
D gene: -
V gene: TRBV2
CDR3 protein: CASSEAPGLLETQYF
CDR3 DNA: TGTGCCAGCAGTGAAGCGCCAGGCCTGCTGGAGACCCAGTACTTC

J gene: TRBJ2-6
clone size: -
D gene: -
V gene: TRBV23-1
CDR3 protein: CASSHPRDSGANVLTF
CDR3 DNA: TGCGCCAGCAGTCACCCACGGGACTCTGGGGCCAACGTCCTGACTTTC

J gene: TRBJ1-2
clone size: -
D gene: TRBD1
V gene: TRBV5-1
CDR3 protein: CASSWGTGPEGGYTF
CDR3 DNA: TGCGCCAGCAGCTGGGGGACAGGGCCCGAAGGAGGCTACACCTTC

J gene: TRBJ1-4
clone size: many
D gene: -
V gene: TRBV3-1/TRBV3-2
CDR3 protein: CASSRYSTPNEKLFF
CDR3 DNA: TGTGCCAGCAGCCGGTACAGCACTCCTAATGAAAAACTGTTTTTT

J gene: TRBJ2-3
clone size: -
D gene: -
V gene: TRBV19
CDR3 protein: CASSIGAASSTDTQYF
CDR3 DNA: TGTGCCAGTAGTATAGGGGCAGCTTCTAGCACAGATACGCAGTATTTT

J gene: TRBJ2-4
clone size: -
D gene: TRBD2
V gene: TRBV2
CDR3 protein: CASRTTSGRNIQYF
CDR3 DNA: TGTGCCAGCAGGACGACTAGCGGACGGAACATTCAGTACTTC

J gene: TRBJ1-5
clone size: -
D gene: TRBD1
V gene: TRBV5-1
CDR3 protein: CASSTGTASNQPQHF
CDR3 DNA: TGCGCCAGCAGCACAGGGACAGCTAGCAATCAGCCCCAGCATTTT

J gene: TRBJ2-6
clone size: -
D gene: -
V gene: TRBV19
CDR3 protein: CASSTRGSSGANVLTF
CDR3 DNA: TGTGCCAGTAGTACCCGAGGATCCTCTGGGGCCAACGTCCTGACTTTC

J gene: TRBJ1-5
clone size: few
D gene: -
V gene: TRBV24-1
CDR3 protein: CATSDPTALNQPQHF
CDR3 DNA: TGTGCCACCAGTGACCCGACAGCTCTCAATCAGCCCCAGCATTTT

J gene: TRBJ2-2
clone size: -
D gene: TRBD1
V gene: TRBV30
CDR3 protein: CAWKRQGAGTGELFF
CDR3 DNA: TGTGCCTGGAAAAGACAGGGGGCCGGCACCGGGGAGCTGTTTTTT

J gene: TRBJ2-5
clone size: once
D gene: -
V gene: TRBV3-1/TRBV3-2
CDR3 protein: CASSQGQIQETQYF
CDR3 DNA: TGTGCCAGCAGCCAAGGACAAATCCAAGAGACCCAGTACTTC

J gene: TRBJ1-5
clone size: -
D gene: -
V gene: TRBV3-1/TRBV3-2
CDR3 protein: CASSQVFGGQPQHF
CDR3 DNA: TGTGCCAGCAGCCAAGTGTTTGGGGGGCAGCCCCAGCATTTT

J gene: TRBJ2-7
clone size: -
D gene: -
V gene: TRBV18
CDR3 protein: CASSPRGGHEQYF
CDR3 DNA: TGTGCCAGCTCACCACGGGGCGGCCACGAGCAGTACTTC

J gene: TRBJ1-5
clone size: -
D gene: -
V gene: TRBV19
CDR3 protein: CASRDRYDQPQHF
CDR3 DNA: TGTGCCAGTAGAGACAGGTATGATCAGCCCCAGCATTTT

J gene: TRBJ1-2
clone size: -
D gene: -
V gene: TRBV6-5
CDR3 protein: CASSSREAYGYTF
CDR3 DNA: TGTGCCAGCAGTTCAAGAGAAGCCTATGGCTACACCTTC

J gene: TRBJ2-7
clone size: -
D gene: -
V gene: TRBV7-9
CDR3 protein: CASSSPSSYEQYF
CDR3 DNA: TGTGCCAGCAGCTCTCCTTCCTCCTACGAGCAGTACTTC

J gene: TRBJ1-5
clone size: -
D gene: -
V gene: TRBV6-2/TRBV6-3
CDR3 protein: CASSYRGNQPQHF
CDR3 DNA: TGTGCCAGCAGTTACAGGGGAAATCAGCCCCAGCATTTT

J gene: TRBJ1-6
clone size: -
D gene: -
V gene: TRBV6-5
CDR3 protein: CASSYVGGPLRSPLHF
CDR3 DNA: TGTGCCAGCAGTTACGTTGGGGGCCCCTTACGGTCACCCCTCCACTTT

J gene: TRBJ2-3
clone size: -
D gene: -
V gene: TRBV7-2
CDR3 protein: CASSQGGAEDTQYF
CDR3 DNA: TGTGCCAGCAGCCAAGGGGGGGCGGAAGATACGCAGTATTTT

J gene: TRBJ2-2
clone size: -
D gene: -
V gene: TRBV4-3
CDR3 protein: CASSQFLRGWAGETGELFF
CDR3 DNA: TGCGCCAGCAGCCAATTCCTCCGAGGGTGGGCAGGGGAAACCGGGGAGCTGTTTTTT

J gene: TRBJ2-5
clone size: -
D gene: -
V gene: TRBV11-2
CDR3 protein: CASSLDLSRGLETQYF
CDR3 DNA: TGTGCCAGCAGCTTAGATCTTAGTCGGGGATTGGAGACCCAGTACTTC

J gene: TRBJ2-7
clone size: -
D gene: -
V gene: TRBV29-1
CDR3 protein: CSVVVSDGQYF
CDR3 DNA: TGCAGCGTTGTTGTGAGCGACGGGCAGTACTTC

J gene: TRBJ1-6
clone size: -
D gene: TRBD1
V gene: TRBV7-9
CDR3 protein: CASSPSTGDNSPLHF
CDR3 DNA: TGTGCCAGCAGCCCCTCCACAGGGGATAATTCACCCCTCCACTTT